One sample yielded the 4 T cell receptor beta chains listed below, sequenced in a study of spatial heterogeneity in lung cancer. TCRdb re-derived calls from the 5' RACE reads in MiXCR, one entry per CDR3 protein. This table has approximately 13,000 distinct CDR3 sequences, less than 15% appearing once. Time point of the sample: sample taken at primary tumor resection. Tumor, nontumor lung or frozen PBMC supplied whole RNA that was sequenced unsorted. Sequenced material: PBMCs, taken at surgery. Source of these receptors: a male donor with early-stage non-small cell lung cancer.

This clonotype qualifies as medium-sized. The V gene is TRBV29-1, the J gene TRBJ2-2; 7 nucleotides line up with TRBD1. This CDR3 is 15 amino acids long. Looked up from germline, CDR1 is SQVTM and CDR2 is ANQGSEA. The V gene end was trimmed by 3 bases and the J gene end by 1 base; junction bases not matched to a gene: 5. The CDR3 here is CSVDPGQLNTGELFF. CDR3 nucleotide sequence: TGCAGCGTTGACCCGGGACAGTTGAACACCGGGGAGCTGTTTTTT.

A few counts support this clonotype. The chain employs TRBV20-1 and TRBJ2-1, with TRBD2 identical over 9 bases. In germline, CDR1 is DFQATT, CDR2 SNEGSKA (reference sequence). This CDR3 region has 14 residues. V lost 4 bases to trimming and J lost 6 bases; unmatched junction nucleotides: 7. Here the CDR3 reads CSATFSGGPNEQFF. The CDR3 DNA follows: TGCAGTGCTACATTTAGCGGGGGACCCAATGAGCAGTTCTTC.

The CDR3 loop is CASSLRGAIMNEQFF. DNA for the CDR3: TGTGCCAGCAGCTTGCGGGGGGCCATCATGAATGAGCAGTTCTTC. The V gene is TRBV5-5, the J gene TRBJ2-1; the D gene is possibly TRBD2 (7 bases). Germline assignment: CDR1 SGHKS and CDR2 YYEKEE (reference sequence). V lost 1 base and J 7 bases, leaving 15 bases between the germline ends. This CDR3 is 15 amino acids long.

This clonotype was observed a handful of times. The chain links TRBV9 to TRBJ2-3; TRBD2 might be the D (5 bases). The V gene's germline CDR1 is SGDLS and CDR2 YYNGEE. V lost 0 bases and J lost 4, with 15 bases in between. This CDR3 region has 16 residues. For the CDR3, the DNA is TGTGCCAGCAGCGTAGAACGGGGAGTGTACTCAGATACGCAGTATTTT. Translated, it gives CASSVERGVYSDTQYF.